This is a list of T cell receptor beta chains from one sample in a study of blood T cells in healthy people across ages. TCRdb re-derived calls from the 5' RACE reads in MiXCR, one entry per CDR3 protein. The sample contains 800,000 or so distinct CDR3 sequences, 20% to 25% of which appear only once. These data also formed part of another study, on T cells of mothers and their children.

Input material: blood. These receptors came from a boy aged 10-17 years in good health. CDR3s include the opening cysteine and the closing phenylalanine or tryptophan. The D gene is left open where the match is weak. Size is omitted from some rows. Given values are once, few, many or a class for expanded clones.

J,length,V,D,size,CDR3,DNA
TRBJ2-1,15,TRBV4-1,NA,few,CASSQVTGTRNEQFF,TGCGCCAGCAGCCAGGTTACCGGGACTCGCAATGAGCAGTTCTTC
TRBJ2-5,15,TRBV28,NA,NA,CASSLLGYGKETQYF,TGTGCCAGCAGTTTATTGGGGTATGGTAAAGAGACCCAGTACTTC
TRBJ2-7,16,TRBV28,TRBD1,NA,CASSGPRQGASYEQYF,TGTGCCAGCAGTGGCCCGCGACAGGGGGCCTCCTACGAGCAGTACTTC
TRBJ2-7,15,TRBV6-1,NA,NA,CASSEARFNSPKPYF,TGTGCCAGCAGTGAAGCGCGGTTCAACAGTCCAAAGCCGTACTTC
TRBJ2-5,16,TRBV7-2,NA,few,CASSLGSGRPPETQYF,TGTGCCAGCAGCTTAGGGTCAGGGCGACCCCCAGAGACCCAGTACTTC
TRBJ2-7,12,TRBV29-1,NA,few,CSVGGYSYEQYF,TGCAGCGTTGGAGGGTACTCCTACGAGCAGTACTTC
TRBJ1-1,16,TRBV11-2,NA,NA,CASRTVLRTPSTEAFF,TGTGCCAGCAGAACCGTCTTGCGGACCCCGAGCACTGAAGCTTTCTTT
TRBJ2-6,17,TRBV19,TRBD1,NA,CASTFGQGAPGANVLTF,TGTGCCAGCACGTTTGGACAGGGGGCGCCCGGGGCCAACGTCCTGACTTTC
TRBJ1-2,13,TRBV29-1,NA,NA,CSPTGILNYGYTF,TGCAGCCCAACAGGGATCTTGAACTATGGCTACACCTTC
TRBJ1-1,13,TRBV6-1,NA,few,CASSEGARAEAFF,TGTGCCAGCAGTGAAGGGGCTCGGGCTGAAGCTTTCTTT
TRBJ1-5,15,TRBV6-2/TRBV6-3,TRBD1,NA,CASSLDRVTNQPQHF,TGTGCCAGCAGTCTGGACAGGGTGACGAATCAGCCCCAGCATTTT
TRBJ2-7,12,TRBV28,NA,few,CASSETSSEQYF,TGTGCCAGCAGCGAGACTAGTAGCGAGCAGTACTTC
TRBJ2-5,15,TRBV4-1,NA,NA,CASSPRVLGLETQYF,TGCGCCAGCAGCCCTCGGGTCCTCGGGTTGGAGACCCAGTACTTC
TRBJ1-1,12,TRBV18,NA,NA,CASQGDRTEAFF,TGTGCCAGCCAAGGGGACCGCACTGAAGCTTTCTTT
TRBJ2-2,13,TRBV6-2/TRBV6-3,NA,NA,CASVKGNTGELFF,TGTGCCAGCGTGAAAGGGAACACCGGGGAGCTGTTTTTT
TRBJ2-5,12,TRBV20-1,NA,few,CSAPTATRTQYF,TGCAGTGCTCCGACAGCAACTCGGACCCAGTACTTC
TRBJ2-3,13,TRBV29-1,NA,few,CSVPVSGTDTQYF,TGCAGCGTTCCGGTCAGCGGCACAGATACGCAGTATTTT
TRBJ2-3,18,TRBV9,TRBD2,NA,CASSVSGTSGGGTDTQYF,TGTGCCAGCAGCGTATCCGGGACTAGCGGGGGGGGCACAGATACGCAGTATTTT
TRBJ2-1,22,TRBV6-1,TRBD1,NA,CASSEALLGYSSRDRGDNEQFF,TGTGCCAGCAGTGAAGCGCTTCTTGGGTACTCAAGCCGGGACAGGGGGGACAATGAGCAGTTCTTC
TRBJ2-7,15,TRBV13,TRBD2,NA,CASSPSAGGPYEQYF,TGTGCCAGCAGCCCCTCAGCGGGAGGGCCTTACGAGCAGTACTTC
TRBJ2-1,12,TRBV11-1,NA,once,CASSIDGHEQFF,TGTGCCAGCTCCATCGATGGCCATGAGCAGTTCTTC
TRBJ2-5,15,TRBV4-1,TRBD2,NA,CASSAHFAGGEEQYF,TGCGCCAGCAGCGCCCATTTTGCGGGGGGCGAGGAGCAGTACTTC
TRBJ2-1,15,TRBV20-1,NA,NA,CSARDGQSSYNEQFF,TGCAGTGCTAGAGATGGGCAGAGCTCCTACAATGAGCAGTTCTTC
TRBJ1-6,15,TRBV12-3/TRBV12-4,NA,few,CASSFVQGGNSPLHF,TGTGCCAGCAGTTTCGTACAGGGTGGCAATTCACCCCTCCACTTT
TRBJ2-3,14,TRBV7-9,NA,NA,CASSLASVGDTQYF,TGTGCCAGCAGCTTAGCGTCTGTTGGAGATACGCAGTATTTT
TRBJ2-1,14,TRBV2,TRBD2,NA,CASRTSGSQNEQFF,TGTGCCAGCAGGACTAGCGGGAGTCAGAATGAGCAGTTCTTC
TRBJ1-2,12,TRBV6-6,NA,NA,CASSSGSWGYTF,TGTGCCAGCAGTTCTGGGAGTTGGGGCTACACCTTC
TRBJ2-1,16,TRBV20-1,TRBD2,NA,CSAYRMGLAGPGEQFF,TGCAGTGCTTATAGAATGGGACTAGCGGGACCCGGTGAGCAGTTCTTC
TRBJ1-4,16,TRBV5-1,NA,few,CASSLTIQAADEKLFF,TGCGCCAGCAGCTTGACCATACAGGCAGCGGATGAAAAACTGTTTTTT
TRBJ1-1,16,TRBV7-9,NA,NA,CASSLWPSGKNTEAFF,TGTGCCAGCAGCTTATGGCCTTCAGGGAAGAACACTGAAGCTTTCTTT
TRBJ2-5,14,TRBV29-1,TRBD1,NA,CSVDRGGSGETQYF,TGCAGCGTGGACAGGGGAGGGTCCGGAGAGACCCAGTACTTC
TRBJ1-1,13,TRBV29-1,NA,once,CSVRGRMNTEAFF,TGCAGCGTGAGAGGACGGATGAACACTGAAGCTTTCTTT